This T cell receptor beta chain was recorded in a study of CD8+ T cells in alopecia areata. Background on the study: Affected scalp percentage set treated patients' severity scores. The study, taken as a whole, reports: Tofacitinib yielded significantly lower scalp clonality and fewer expanded CD8+ clones among the top 100.

The V gene lost 2 bases and the J gene lost 6 bases, with 16 bases spanning the gap. Per the germline V gene, CDR1 is MNHEY and CDR2 is SVGAGI. The CDR3 loop spans 15 amino acids. As concerns this clone: Its antigen is undetermined.

The sample's treatment: oral pan-JAK inhibitor, 5-10 mg twice daily. Peripheral blood and lesional scalp punch biopsies came from alopecia areata patients. Extracted RNA was reverse transcribed, and the resulting cDNA served as sequencing template. The data were produced by immunoSEQ multiplex PCR, yet TCRdb's version contains in-frame clones alone and is incomplete. The sample carries over 150,000 clones, roughly 64% recorded once. This receptor was identified in a human donor with alopecia areata. The specimen was CD8+ T cells sorted from blood, collected at week 24, from a patient treated with tofacitinib. This rearrangement joins TRBV6-5 to TRBJ1-2; D is uncertain. CDR3 protein: CASSYDDGRSDGYTF. CDR3 nucleotide sequence: TGTGCCAGCAGTTACGACGACGGCAGAAGTGATGGCTACACCTTC.